Sequencing of this TCR beta chain was carried out in a study of graft-versus-host responses after intestinal transplantation. Overall study findings and caveats: Recipient-marrow GvH clones were detected, some having first appeared in ileum or blood.

This clone was picked up one time. What it binds is unknown. The V and J ends lost 2 bases and 4 bases respectively, with 18 bases between them. Germline V gene data show CDR1 as MNHEY and CDR2 as SMNVEV (reference sequence). There are 16 residues in the CDR3. Data came from immunoSEQ multiplex PCR; TCRdb stores just in-frame clones and leaves some out. The table has some 48,000 clones, roughly 80% seen once. Sequencing used unstimulated CD4+ T cells sorted from spleen or lymph node cells, obtained before transplant. This TCR was sampled from a human donor who was the organ donor for an intestinal transplant. The chain couples TRBV27 to TRBJ2-7; maybe TRBD1 (6 bases). The CDR3 protein is CASSLKNTGNRYEQYF. The CDR3 nucleotides are TGTGCCAGCAGTTTAAAAAATACAGGGAATCGATACGAGCAGTACTTC.